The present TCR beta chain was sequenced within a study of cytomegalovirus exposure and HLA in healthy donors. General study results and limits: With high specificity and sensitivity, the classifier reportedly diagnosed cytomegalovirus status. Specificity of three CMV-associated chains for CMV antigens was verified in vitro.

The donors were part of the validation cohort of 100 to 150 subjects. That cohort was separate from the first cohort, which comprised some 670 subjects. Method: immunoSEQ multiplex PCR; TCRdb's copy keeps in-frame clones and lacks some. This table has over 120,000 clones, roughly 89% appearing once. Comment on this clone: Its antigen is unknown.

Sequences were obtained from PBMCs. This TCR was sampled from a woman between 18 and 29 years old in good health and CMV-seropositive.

The CDR3 nucleotides are TGTGCCAGCAGCTTAGGGAATAAACTAGCGGCAGATACGCAGTATTTT. Translated, it gives CASSLGNKLAADTQYF. V usage is TRBV11-3 and J usage is TRBJ2-3, with 8 nucleotides matching TRBD2. V lost 1 base and J lost 4; bases outside the gene matches: 7. CDR1 is SGHNT, CDR2 YENEEA, per germline. The CDR3 has 16 amino acids. Looking up the rest from reference TRBV11-3 and TRBJ2-3 gives the full variable domain: EAGVVQSPRYKIIEKKQPVAFWCNPISGHNTLYWYLQNLGQGPELLIRYENEEAVDDSQLPKDRFSAERLKGVDSTLKIQPAELGDSAVYLCASSLGNKLAADTQYFGPGTRLTVL.